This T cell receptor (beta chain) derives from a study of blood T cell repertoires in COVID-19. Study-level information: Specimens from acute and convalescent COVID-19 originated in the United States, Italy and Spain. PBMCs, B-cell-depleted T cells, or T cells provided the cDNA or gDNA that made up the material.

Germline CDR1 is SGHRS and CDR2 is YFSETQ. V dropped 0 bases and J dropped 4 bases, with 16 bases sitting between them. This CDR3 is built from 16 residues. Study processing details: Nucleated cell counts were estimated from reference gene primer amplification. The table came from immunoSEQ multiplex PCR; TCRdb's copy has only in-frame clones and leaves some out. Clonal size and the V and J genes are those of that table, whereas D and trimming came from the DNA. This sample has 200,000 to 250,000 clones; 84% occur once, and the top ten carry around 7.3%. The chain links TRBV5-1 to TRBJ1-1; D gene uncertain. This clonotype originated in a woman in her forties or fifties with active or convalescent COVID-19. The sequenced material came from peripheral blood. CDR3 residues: CASSLATQSGTTEAFF. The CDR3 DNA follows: TGCGCCAGCAGCTTGGCCACACAGTCCGGCACCACTGAAGCTTTCTTT. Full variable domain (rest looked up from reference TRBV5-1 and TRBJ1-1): KAGVTQTPRYLIKTRGQQVTLSCSPISGHRSVSWYQQTPGQGLQFLFEYFSETQRNKGNFPGRFSGRQFSNSRSEMNVSTLELGDSALYLCASSLATQSGTTEAFFGQGTRLTVV.